This T cell receptor beta chain was recovered during a study of technical replicates of blood from a few donors. This clone was seen a single time. Repertoires were generated with immunoSEQ multiplex PCR, while TCRdb's copy carries only in-frame clones and drops some. This table holds around 80,000 clones, 95% to 98% found once. Sequenced: T cells isolated from PBMCs. The clonotype originates from a human donor in good health.

The CDR3 protein is CASSDRGGVQETQYF. CDR3 coding DNA: TGTGCCAGCAGCGACCGAGGAGGGGTGCAAGAGACCCAGTACTTC. The rearrangement joins TRBV9 to TRBJ2-5; perhaps TRBD2 as D (6 bases). The CDR3 is made up of 15 amino acids. V was cut by 3 bases and J by 2 bases, with 14 bases left in between. Germline CDR1 and CDR2: SGDLS and YYNGEE.